The T cell receptor (beta chain) under discussion was sequenced for a study of T cell changes during pregnancy in multiple sclerosis. Clones were sequenced by immunoSEQ multiplex PCR, and TCRdb holds only the in-frame ones, with some missing. This repertoire shows tens of thousands of clones, 92% found once; its top ten account for roughly 0.45%. The CDR3 contains 15 residues. V lost 0 bases to trimming and J lost 3 bases, with 12 bases between them. Germline V gene lookup returns CDR1 SGHNT and CDR2 YYREEE (reference sequence). The starting material was CD4+ T cells from peripheral blood mononuclear cells, obtained after pregnancy. The clonotype originates from a female donor with multiple sclerosis, enrolled in a pregnancy study. The chain links TRBV5-4 to TRBJ1-2, with D uncertain. The CDR3 bases are TGTGCCAGCAGCTTGGGTGGCAGGCAGGACTATGGCTACACCTTC. Protein sequence: CASSLGGRQDYGYTF.